These 20 T cell receptor beta chains share one sample of origin, sequenced in a study of Ad26.COV2.S vaccination and SARS-CoV-2 variants. The assay was immunoSEQ multiplex PCR, and TCRdb's table has in-frame clones only and misses some. Of some 290,000 clones listed, around four fifths are singletons. Treatment meaning: roughly 20 received Ad26.COV2.S at low or high dose, single or two shots; roughly 5 received placebo; per-sample allocation not given. Specimen acquisition occurred on day 63 following the initial vaccine or placebo injection. Source: peripheral blood, taken in a trial of Ad26.COV2.S vaccine versus placebo. The receptors come from a person between 18 and 65 years old who received the Ad26.COV2.S COVID-19 vaccine or a placebo.

This clone was counted a single time. In DNA, the CDR3 is TGTGCCAGCTGGTCGCGCGCCGGGAAGGGGAGAGTTGAAGCTTTCTTT. This codes for CASWSRAGKGRVEAFF. The chain uses TRBV7-3 and TRBJ1-1; D might be TRBD1 (5 bases). Germline lookup yields CDR1 SGHTA and CDR2 FQGTGA. Deletions cut 8 bases from V and 7 bases from J, with 26 bases between. CDR3 length: 16 residues.

The sample holds many counts of this clone. Here the CDR3 DNA reads TGTGCCAGCAGTCCGCCGACAGTGCACACTGAAGCTTTCTTT. Translating it yields CASSPPTVHTEAFF. The chain joins TRBV28 to TRBJ1-1, with D perhaps TRBD1 (5 bases). V was shortened by 5 bases and J by 3 bases, with 13 bases between the two germline ends. CDR1 MDHEN and CDR2 SYDVKM come from the germline V gene. There are 14 residues in the CDR3.

In this sample, this clone turned up once. The chain combines TRBV5-1 with TRBJ2-7; TRBD2 matches 9 bases. Germline V CDR1 and CDR2: SGHRS, YFSETQ. V was clipped by 5 bases and J by 7 bases; unmatched bases: 10. The CDR3 has 14 residues. The CDR3 here is CASRVIAGVGEQYF. In nucleotides, the CDR3 is TGCGCCAGCAGAGTAATAGCGGGGGTGGGAGAGCAGTACTTC.

This chain links TRBV6-2 or TRBV6-3 with TRBJ2-7; D call uncertain. The ends were cut back, 2 bases at V and 3 bases at J, with 8 bases in the middle. This CDR3 comprises 13 residues. Germline V lookup: CDR1 MNHEY, CDR2 SVGEGT. The chain's CDR3 is CASSYQEDYEQYF. The CDR3 DNA follows: TGTGCCAGCAGTTACCAGGAAGACTACGAGCAGTACTTC.

The chain is built from TRBV10-3 and TRBJ2-7, with TRBD1 identical over 9 bases. Germline CDR1 is ENHRY and CDR2 is SYGVKD. Trimming at V came to 6 bases and at J to 5 bases, leaving 8 bases not matched to a gene. The CDR3 runs 14 residues. The CDR3 protein is CAIRGTGRGNEQYF. CDR3 nucleotide sequence: TGTGCCATCAGAGGGACAGGGAGAGGTAACGAGCAGTACTTC.

The chain has TRBV5-1 and TRBJ2-7; D might be TRBD1 (6 bases). The germline V and J ends were trimmed by 0 bases and 5 bases, with 15 bases remaining between them. CDR1 and CDR2 from the germline V gene are SGHRS and YFSETQ. CDR3 length: 15 residues. CDR3 DNA: TGCGCCAGCAGCTTGGGATACAGGGCCGTTGACGAGCAGTACTTC. This codes for CASSLGYRAVDEQYF.

The table lists this clone with a count of one. J is TRBJ1-5 and V is TRBV12-3 or TRBV12-4; the D is unclear. Trimming cost V 6 bases and J 4 bases, with 10 bases left between them. This CDR3 is built from 13 residues. The CDR3 is CASRLDLNQPQHF. DNA of the CDR3: TGTGCCAGCAGGCTGGACCTTAATCAGCCCCAGCATTTT.

The rearrangement joins TRBV19 to TRBJ1-1, with 8 bases that match TRBD1. This CDR3 spans 13 amino acids. Germline loops: CDR1 LNHDA, CDR2 SQIVND (reference sequence). The V gene end was trimmed by 6 bases and the J gene end by 6 bases; junction bases not matched to a gene: 6. CDR3 in amino acids: CASSLDREAEAFF. The CDR3, as DNA: TGTGCCAGTAGCCTGGACAGGGAGGCTGAAGCTTTCTTT.

DNA of the CDR3: TGTGCCTGGAGTGTACCCCGTCAGGTCTCCTACGAGCAGTACTTC. Protein: CAWSVPRQVSYEQYF. The genes are TRBV30 and TRBJ2-7; D gene unclear. CDR1 is GTSNPN and CDR2 is SVGIG in the germline V gene (reference sequence). The CDR3 runs 15 residues. Trimming left V 0 bases short and J 0 bases short, with 12 bases between.

The chain combines TRBV5-6 with TRBJ2-6; TRBD1 agrees at 7 bases. From germline, CDR1 is SGHDT and CDR2 YYEEEE. CDR3 length equals 17 residues. The V gene end was trimmed by 3 bases and the J gene end by 0 bases; junction bases not matched to a gene: 6. The CDR3 spells CASSSTAGGSGANVLTF. CDR3 DNA: TGTGCCAGCAGCTCCACCGCAGGGGGCTCTGGGGCCAACGTCCTGACTTTC.

The rearrangement uses TRBV4-2 and TRBJ2-3; no firm D call. The germline V gene encodes CDR1 LGHNA and CDR2 YNFKEQ. Trimming pared 0 bases from V and 1 base from J, leaving 5 bases between. This CDR3 contains 14 residues. Here the CDR3 reads CASSQEYRTDTQYF. In DNA form, the CDR3 reads TGTGCCAGCAGCCAAGAATACCGCACAGATACGCAGTATTTT.

The chain joins TRBV27 to TRBJ2-7; the D is unclear. The CDR3 spans 12 residues. Trimming removed 6 bases from V and 1 base from J, with 7 bases in between. Germline V lookup: CDR1 MNHEY, CDR2 SMNVEV (reference sequence). The DNA for the CDR3 is TGTGCCAGCAGGGATCGGTCCTACGAGCAGTACTTC. It codes for CASRDRSYEQYF.

The CDR3 DNA reads TGTGCCAGCAGGAACGGGTGGACCTCACCCCTCCACTTT. Translating gives CASRNGWTSPLHF. The chain combines TRBV28 with TRBJ1-6; D is unclear. Germline CDR1 MDHEN, CDR2 SYDVKM. This CDR3 is built from 13 residues. V dropped 6 bases and J dropped 10 bases, with 13 bases sitting between them.

This clone was seen a single time. This chain connects TRBV11-2 to TRBJ1-2; 9 bases match TRBD1. V was pared by 5 bases and J by 6 bases, with 7 bases of the junction left unmatched. The CDR3 runs to 14 residues. The V gene's germline CDR1 is SGHAT and CDR2 FQNNGV. The CDR3 DNA reads TGTGCCAGCAGCCGGGACAGGGTTACCGATGGCTACACCTTC. This codes for CASSRDRVTDGYTF.

This clone was found a few times. V gene TRBV10-3 combines with J gene TRBJ1-3; D is perhaps TRBD1 (5 bases). The CDR3 loop spans 13 amino acids. Germline lookup yields CDR1 ENHRY and CDR2 SYGVKD. Between the trimmed V and J ends, which lost 5 bases and 5 bases, there was a span of 10 bases. CDR3 in DNA: TGTGCCATCAGTCCGGACAAGAGAAACACCATATATTTT. It yields the protein CAISPDKRNTIYF.

J is TRBJ2-7 and V is TRBV7-8, with 7 bases that match TRBD2. J was trimmed by 6 bases and V by 7 bases; bases with no gene match: 15. The CDR3 is 15 amino acids. The germline V gene encodes CDR1 SGHVS and CDR2 FQNEAQ. CDR3 nucleotides: TGTGCCAGCACCAAGCAGGCTAGCGGACTAATCGAGCAGTACTTC. This gives the protein CASTKQASGLIEQYF.

This chain connects TRBV9 to TRBJ1-6; D possibly corresponds to TRBD1 (5 bases). The CDR3 is 15 residues long. CDR1 is SGDLS, CDR2 YYNGEE, per germline. Deletions cut 0 bases from V and 9 bases from J, with 13 bases between. The CDR3 protein is CASSVEWDGSSPLHF. The CDR3 DNA reads as TGTGCCAGCAGCGTAGAGTGGGACGGTAGTTCACCCCTCCACTTT.

Comments on this clone: Other nucleotide sequences in the sample specify the same CDR3. This chain links TRBV9 with TRBJ1-1; D gene uncertain. Trimming left V 0 bases short and J 0 bases short, with 3 bases between. CDR3 size: 13 residues. Germline values: CDR1 SGDLS, CDR2 YYNGEE. The CDR3 coding sequence is TGTGCCAGCAGCGTAGAAATGAACACTGAAGCTTTCTTT. Its protein product is CASSVEMNTEAFF.

The chain recombines TRBV28 with TRBJ2-7; no firm D call. CDR3 size: 12 residues. Trimming took 6 bases from V and 5 from J, leaving 11 bases between them. Germline loops: CDR1 MDHEN, CDR2 SYDVKM. The CDR3 coding sequence is TGTGCCAGCAGATTGCGCGCCCACGAGCAGTACTTC. This encodes CASRLRAHEQYF.

This rearrangement joins TRBV11-2 to TRBJ2-3, with TRBD2 matching over 14 bases. This CDR3 region has 18 residues. V dropped 5 bases and J dropped 5; count of bases not matched to a gene: 12. CDR1 SGHAT and CDR2 FQNNGV come from the germline V gene. CDR3 amino acids: CASSNRLAGGPREDTQYF. Written as DNA, the CDR3 is TGTGCCAGCAGCAACCGACTAGCGGGGGGGCCAAGGGAAGATACGCAGTATTTT. The full variable domain, its missing parts supplied by reference TRBV11-2 and TRBJ2-3, is EAGVAQSPRYKIIEKRQSVAFWCNPISGHATLYWYQQILGQGPKLLIQFQNNGVVDDSQLPKDRFSAERLKGVDSTLKIQPAKLEDSAVYLCASSNRLAGGPREDTQYFGPGTRLTVL.